This record looks at one T cell receptor beta chain sequence and its context. Its binding antigen is unknown. One base away there is no much larger clone; base qualities are not given. The data were obtained in a study of blood T cell repertoires in COVID-19 (dated by TCRdb to the early 2020s). In terms of the full investigation: Collaborator samples came from the United States, Italy and Spain and covered acute and convalescent phases of COVID-19. The repertoires were released in a freely available public database intended as a resource for research on the immune response to SARS-CoV-2. A de-identified subject ID, COVID-19 status, age in years and sex were almost always included in the sample metadata. Where available, HLA class I and class II types were taken from metadata supplied by the sample provider and were not determined by assay-based typing. The samples were drawn from the first 160 participants of the ongoing ImmuneRACE study and from 950 to 1,500 subjects provided by 6 global collaborators. Deeply sampled blood TCRbeta repertoires from subjects exposed to, actively infected with, or recovered from COVID-19 were included in the dataset. The prospective study material was composed of cDNA or gDNA derived from T cells, B-cell-depleted T cells, or PBMCs.

The CDR3 measures 15 amino acids from cysteine to phenylalanine. The CDR3 DNA has 45 bases and is translated from base 1. V is trimmed back by 6 bases and J by 4 bases, and the junction contains 13 bases that no gene match accounts for. The germline V gene specifies SQVTM as CDR1 and ANQGSEA as CDR2. Study-wide findings and limitations: Clinical and demographic metadata were provided uncurated, with the amount varying by source and participant.

Another Seattle source contributed samples from volunteer blood donors who had recovered from COVID-19. Collaborating institutions collected whole blood in K2EDTA tubes following their own protocols. For TCRbeta analysis, collaborators shipped samples in one of three forms: frozen whole blood, isolated PBMCs, or DNA extracted from either of those sample types. TCRbeta CDR3 regions were amplified from genomic DNA by means of the immunoSEQ Assay, a bias-controlled multiplex PCR. The original pipeline was this. The number of nucleated cells in each sample was estimated from the amplification of reference gene primers within the assay. To quantify the absolute abundance of each unique TCRbeta CDR3 rearrangement, sequence reads were collapsed and filtered. For each sample, productive Simpson clonality was calculated by taking the square root of Simpson's diversity index across productive rearrangements. This is the immuneACCESS table as TCRdb keeps it, with only in-frame sequences that have V and J called. A part of the clones is gone; compared with another copy, unresolved V genes explain less than half, and the rest is unexplained. The V and J calls and clone size are taken from that table; D and trimming were inferred from the DNA. The table for this sample lists about 330,000 clones; around 89% of them were counted only once. The top ten hold under 6.5% of the sample.

This sequence was found in a man between 18 and 29 years old who had recovered from COVID-19. Sequenced: peripheral blood. This sequence uses TRBV29-1 and TRBJ2-3, and TRBD2 aligns with 7 junction nucleotides. This receptor carries the CDR3 CSVAPVRGVADTQYF. In nucleotide form, the sequence is TGCAGCGTCGCCCCAGTTCGGGGGGTGGCAGATACGCAGTATTTT.